A selection of T cell receptor beta chains follows, all from one sample in a study of cytomegalovirus exposure and HLA in healthy donors. TCRdb's table, derived via immunoSEQ multiplex PCR, lists solely in-frame clones and lacks some. The sample has 90,000 to 100,000 clones. The material sequenced was PBMCs. These receptors came from a woman in her 30s in good health and CMV-seronegative. Both conserved end residues are part of each CDR3. The D gene is left open where the match is weak.

J | V | D | CDR3 | DNA
TRBJ2-7 | TRBV14 | . | CASSPDLSRDEQYF | TGTGCCAGCAGCCCAGACTTATCCAGGGACGAGCAGTACTTC
TRBJ1-1 | TRBV19 | . | CASSMGYGENTEAFF | TGTGCCAGTAGTATGGGGTACGGGGAGAACACTGAAGCTTTCTTT
TRBJ2-2 | TRBV7-2 | . | CASSLALPGSTGELFF | TGTGCCAGCAGCTTAGCGCTTCCGGGGAGTACCGGGGAGCTGTTTTTT
TRBJ2-7 | TRBV23-1 | TRBD2 | CASNRTSGSGIYEQYF | TGCGCCAGCAATCGGACTAGCGGGAGTGGAATCTACGAGCAGTACTTC
TRBJ2-7 | TRBV2 | . | CASSEVDWSYEQYF | TGTGCCAGCAGTGAAGTGGACTGGAGTTACGAGCAGTACTTC
TRBJ1-2 | TRBV6-4 | TRBD1 | CASSPGQNYGYTF | TGTGCCAGCAGCCCGGGACAGAACTATGGCTACACCTTC
TRBJ2-3 | TRBV9 | TRBD2 | CASSTPRTSGGDTDTQYF | TGTGCCAGCAGCACCCCCCGGACTAGCGGGGGAGATACAGATACGCAGTATTTT
TRBJ2-5 | TRBV15 | TRBD1 | CATSRDRDRGRVETQYF | TGTGCCACCAGCAGAGACCGGGACAGGGGGCGGGTAGAGACCCAGTACTTC
TRBJ2-2 | TRBV4-1 | . | CASSQDLTGYDTGELFF | TGCGCCAGCAGCCAAGATCTTACAGGGTATGACACCGGGGAGCTGTTTTTT
TRBJ1-1 | TRBV7-9 | TRBD1 | CASSDRGGYTEAFF | TGTGCCAGCAGCGACAGGGGAGGGTACACTGAAGCTTTCTTT
TRBJ1-5 | TRBV4-1 | . | CASSPGGANQPQHF | TGCGCCAGCAGCCCCGGGGGGGCGAATCAGCCCCAGCATTTT
TRBJ2-1 | TRBV6-5 | TRBD1 | CASSYSMGTGGIWQFF | TGTGCCAGCAGTTACTCGATGGGGACAGGGGGGATATGGCAGTTCTTC
TRBJ1-2 | TRBV15 | TRBD1 | CATSRTGQGFGYTF | TGTGCCACCAGCAGAACGGGACAGGGTTTTGGCTACACCTTC
TRBJ1-1 | TRBV5-1 | . | CASSWERSVGMNTEAFF | TGCGCCAGCAGCTGGGAACGGAGTGTCGGGATGAACACTGAAGCTTTCTTT
TRBJ1-1 | TRBV27 | . | CASSFVGGGVTEAFF | TGTGCCAGCAGTTTCGTAGGGGGTGGGGTCACTGAAGCTTTCTTT
TRBJ2-2 | TRBV6-1 | TRBD1 | CASRPGTGHTGELFF | TGTGCCAGCAGACCCGGGACAGGGCATACCGGGGAGCTGTTTTTT
TRBJ1-2 | TRBV28 | . | CASSYSPDRKLDGYTF | TGTGCCAGCAGTTACTCCCCCGACAGGAAACTGGATGGCTACACCTTC
TRBJ2-2 | TRBV5-1 | . | CASSPPGSRRAGELFF | TGCGCCAGCAGCCCCCCAGGGAGCCGGAGGGCCGGGGAGCTGTTTTTT
TRBJ1-5 | TRBV19 | TRBD1 | CASTMGQYNQPQHF | TGTGCCAGTACCATGGGACAGTACAATCAGCCCCAGCATTTT
TRBJ2-2 | TRBV5-1 | . | CASSLLGPQTAGELFF | TGCGCCAGCAGCTTGCTTGGGCCACAGACGGCCGGGGAGCTGTTTTTT
TRBJ2-3 | TRBV19 | . | CATLRDSQMKDTQYF | TGTGCCACCCTGCGGGACAGTCAAATGAAGGATACGCAGTATTTT
TRBJ1-3 | TRBV7-2 | . | CASSLASVSSGNTIYF | TGTGCCAGCAGCTTAGCATCGGTGAGCTCTGGAAACACCATATATTTT
TRBJ2-7 | TRBV7-9 | . | CASSPEGHGSYEQYF | TGTGCCAGCAGCCCAGAGGGACACGGCTCCTACGAGCAGTACTTC
TRBJ1-5 | TRBV19 | TRBD1 | CASSTGQPYQPQHF | TGTGCCAGTAGTACGGGACAGCCATATCAGCCCCAGCATTTT
TRBJ1-2 | TRBV12-2 | . | CASRQGTGSNYGYTF | TGTGCAAGTCGTCAAGGGACAGGTTCTAACTATGGCTACACCTTC
TRBJ1-5 | TRBV19 | . | CASSMGQASNQPQHF | TGTGCCAGTAGTATGGGGCAGGCCAGCAATCAGCCCCAGCATTTT
TRBJ1-1 | TRBV5-1 | . | CASSLDIYTEAFF | TGCGCCAGCAGCCTGGACATCTACACTGAAGCTTTCTTT
TRBJ2-3 | TRBV4-1 | . | CASSQDPGGAQYF | TGCGCCAGCAGCCAAGATCCAGGAGGAGCGCAGTATTTT
TRBJ2-1 | TRBV4-2 | . | CASSQAAAARSYNEQFF | TGTGCCAGCAGCCAAGCGGCAGCGGCCCGCTCCTACAATGAGCAGTTCTTC
TRBJ2-7 | TRBV18 | . | CASSPGQSYEQYF | TGTGCCAGTTCACCCGGACAGTCCTACGAGCAGTACTTC
TRBJ2-3 | TRBV4-1 | . | CASSRTRDTQYF | TGCGCCAGCAGCCGAACTAGAGATACGCAGTATTTT
TRBJ2-7 | TRBV7-9 | . | CASSLVGFTYEQYF | TGTGCCAGCAGCTTAGTCGGGTTCACCTACGAGCAGTACTTC
TRBJ2-1 | TRBV11-3 | TRBD1 | CASSAYRGGNEQFF | TGTGCCAGCAGCGCCTACAGGGGCGGGAATGAGCAGTTCTTC
TRBJ1-2 | TRBV6-1 | TRBD1 | CASSPAGGRGYTF | TGTGCCAGCAGCCCCGCAGGGGGGCGAGGCTACACCTTC
TRBJ2-7 | TRBV9 | TRBD2 | CASSVVAGYSYEQYF | TGTGCCAGCAGCGTAGTAGCGGGTTACTCCTACGAGCAGTACTTC
TRBJ2-1 | TRBV20-1 | . | CSAYGEARQFF | TGCAGTGCATACGGAGAAGCTAGGCAGTTCTTC
TRBJ1-6 | TRBV9 | TRBD1 | CASSVYDRESPLHF | TGTGCCAGCAGCGTATATGACAGGGAATCACCCCTCCACTTT
TRBJ2-7 | TRBV20-1 | . | CSASSSYEQYF | TGCAGTGCTTCGAGCTCCTACGAGCAGTACTTC
TRBJ1-4 | TRBV12-2 | . | CASRSWCRLNEKLFF | TGTGCAAGTCGCTCGTGGTGCCGACTGAATGAAAAACTGTTTTTT
TRBJ2-5 | TRBV5-1 | . | CASSLGTGPQETQYF | TGCGCCAGCAGCTTAGGAACAGGGCCACAAGAGACCCAGTACTTC
TRBJ2-3 | TRBV6-1 | . | CASILNRDDTQYF | TGTGCCAGCATCCTGAACAGGGATGATACGCAGTATTTT
TRBJ2-1 | TRBV7-3 | TRBD2 | CASSWGTSGYNEQFF | TGTGCCAGCAGCTGGGGGACTAGCGGCTACAATGAGCAGTTCTTC
TRBJ1-1 | TRBV5-1 | . | CASSSERGTEAFF | TGCGCCAGCAGCTCCGAACGGGGGACTGAAGCTTTCTTT
TRBJ2-5 | TRBV11-2 | TRBD1 | CASSYWTEGAQETQYF | TGTGCCAGCAGCTACTGGACCGAGGGGGCGCAAGAGACCCAGTACTTC
TRBJ2-7 | TRBV15 | TRBD2 | CATSLGTSGTYEQYF | TGTGCCACCAGCTTAGGGACTAGCGGAACCTACGAGCAGTACTTC
TRBJ2-7 | TRBV9 | . | CASSTPRVEQYF | TGTGCCAGCAGCACCCCCCGGGTAGAGCAGTACTTC
TRBJ2-3 | TRBV27 | TRBD2 | CASSLIRGGGTDTQYF | TGTGCCAGCAGTTTAATACGCGGGGGGGGCACAGATACGCAGTATTTT
TRBJ2-7 | TRBV10-3 | . | CAIRARFGQTYEQYF | TGTGCCATCAGGGCTCGGTTCGGACAGACCTACGAGCAGTACTTC
TRBJ1-1 | TRBV15 | . | CATSRGRGDTEAFF | TGTGCCACCAGCAGAGGACGGGGAGACACTGAAGCTTTCTTT
TRBJ2-5 | TRBV5-6 | . | CASSLWLGTQYF | TGTGCCAGCAGTTTGTGGCTAGGGACCCAGTACTTC
TRBJ2-3 | TRBV5-6 | . | CASSSSYRVLLLDTQYF | TGTGCCAGCAGCTCATCCTACAGGGTTTTGCTCCTAGATACGCAGTATTTT
TRBJ1-2 | TRBV7-6 | . | CASSPQRANYGYTF | TGTGCCAGCAGCCCTCAGCGAGCTAACTATGGCTACACCTTC
TRBJ2-2 | TRBV27 | TRBD1 | CASGRGPAGELFF | TGTGCCAGCGGAAGGGGGCCCGCCGGGGAGCTGTTTTTT
TRBJ2-3 | TRBV18 | TRBD2 | CASSLNYGLAGRPDTQYF | TGTGCCAGCTCACTTAACTACGGACTAGCGGGAAGGCCAGATACGCAGTATTTT
TRBJ1-5 | TRBV27 | . | CASSLQGNQPQHF | TGTGCCAGCAGTTTGCAGGGTAATCAGCCCCAGCATTTT
TRBJ1-2 | TRBV28 | . | CASRTSNYGYTF | TGTGCCAGCAGAACTTCTAACTATGGCTACACCTTC
TRBJ1-1 | TRBV11-2 | TRBD1 | CASSLTRTGVNTEAFF | TGTGCCAGCAGCTTAACCCGGACAGGGGTGAACACTGAAGCTTTCTTT
TRBJ1-1 | TRBV15 | TRBD1 | CATSPGQGLMNTEAFF | TGTGCCACCAGTCCGGGACAGGGACTAATGAACACTGAAGCTTTCTTT
TRBJ1-5 | TRBV6-5 | . | CASRFQGINQPQHF | TGTGCCAGCAGATTCCAGGGGATCAATCAGCCCCAGCATTTT
TRBJ1-5 | TRBV5-1 | TRBD1 | CASSLKTGSEPQHF | TGCGCCAGCAGCTTAAAGACAGGGTCGGAGCCCCAGCATTTT